A single sample gave rise to the 32 T cell receptor beta chains below, sequenced in a study of chemoradiotherapy in HPV16-positive cancers. Measured with immunoSEQ multiplex PCR; TCRdb has only the in-frame clones, and not every one. The sample lists tens of thousands of clones; 73% were seen once. Sampling was carried out from a patient who underwent chemoradiotherapy. These receptor sequences come from a human donor with HPV-associated anogenital cancer.

This chain connects TRBV30 to TRBJ2-6; TRBD1 might be the D (5 bases). V gave up 5 bases and J gave up 2 bases, with 13 bases separating them. Germline V CDR1 and CDR2: GTSNPN, SVGIG (reference sequence). CDR3 length: 15 amino acids. CDR3 DNA: TGTGCCTGGGATAAGACCAGGGCTGGGGCCAACGTCCTGACTTTC. This gives the protein CAWDKTRAGANVLTF.

The gene calls are TRBV7-6 and TRBJ2-3, with 10 bases fitting TRBD2. With V trimmed by 1 base and J by 0 bases, 1 base remained unmatched. Germline V gives CDR1 SGHVS, CDR2 FNYEAQ. This CDR3 comprises 16 residues. CDR3 nucleotides: TGTGCCAGCAGCTTAGAGACTAGCGGGAGCACAGATACGCAGTATTTT. Protein sequence: CASSLETSGSTDTQYF. Filled out from reference TRBV7-6 and TRBJ2-3, the complete variable domain reads GAGVSQSPRYKVTKRGQDVALRCDPISGHVSLYWYRQALGQGPEFLTYFNYEAQQDKSGLPNDRFSAERPEGSISTLTIQRTEQRDSAMYRCASSLETSGSTDTQYFGPGTRLTVL.

The V and J genes are TRBV7-9 and TRBJ2-3, with 9 positions matching TRBD2. This CDR3 region has 18 residues. The germline V gene has CDR1 SEHNR and CDR2 FQNEAQ (reference sequence). J lost 3 bases, V lost 5 bases, and 15 bases had no gene match. The CDR3 nucleotides are TGTGCCAGCAGCCAAGGGACTAGCACTACCGCCAAGACAGATACGCAGTATTTT. Its protein is CASSQGTSTTAKTDTQYF.

The chain carries TRBV9 and TRBJ1-5; unclear D gene. V was pared by 2 bases and J by 7 bases, with 16 bases between. This CDR3 comprises 15 residues. Germline CDR1 SGDLS, CDR2 YYNGEE. The CDR3 nucleotides are TGTGCCAGCAGCGTCGAACCACACGGGAGCCAGCCCCAGCATTTT. Protein: CASSVEPHGSQPQHF.

The chain is built from TRBV19 and TRBJ1-3; possibly TRBD1 for D (5 bases). Germline CDR1 LNHDA, CDR2 SQIVND (reference sequence). V lost 3 bases and J 6 bases, leaving 15 bases between the germline ends. The CDR3 is 15 residues long. Here the CDR3 reads CASSMLQGYLNTIYF. The CDR3 nucleotides are TGTGCCAGTAGTATGCTTCAGGGTTATTTAAACACCATATATTTT.

The chain couples TRBV19 to TRBJ2-5; D gene uncertain. The CDR3 contains 13 residues. Germline V gene lookup returns CDR1 LNHDA and CDR2 SQIVND (reference sequence). V was pared by 4 bases and J by 3 bases, with 9 bases between. The DNA of the CDR3 is TGTGCCAGTAGTAACAGACTTGAAGAGACCCAGTACTTC. Its translation is CASSNRLEETQYF.

This clone appeared once. The chain is built from TRBV4-2 and TRBJ2-2; 9 bases align to TRBD2. The length of the CDR3 is 16 residues. CDR1 is LGHNA, CDR2 YNFKEQ, per germline. The J segment lost 4 bases and the V segment lost 5 bases, leaving 8 bases of the junction unmatched. This CDR3 is CASSLERAGGTGELFF. CDR3 sequence (DNA): TGTGCCAGCAGCTTGGAGAGAGCGGGGGGCACCGGGGAGCTGTTTTTT.

CDR3 loop: CASSLASGLYEQYF. For the CDR3, the DNA is TGTGCCAGCAGCTTAGCTAGCGGGCTCTACGAGCAGTACTTC. This chain links TRBV7-2 with TRBJ2-7; 7 bases are shared with TRBD2. J was trimmed by 3 bases and V by 0 bases; bases with no gene match: 2. The CDR3 spans 14 residues. Germline V CDR1 and CDR2: SGHTA, FQGNSA. The full variable domain, in which reference TRBV7-2 and TRBJ2-7 provide the parts outside the CDR3, is GAGVSQSPSNKVTEKGKDVELRCDPISGHTALYWYRQSLGQGLEFLIYFQGNSAPDKSGLPSDRFSAERTGGSVSTLTIQRTQQEDSAVYLCASSLASGLYEQYFGPGTRLTVT.

This sequence joins TRBV28 and TRBJ2-5, with D possibly called TRBD1 or TRBD2 (6 bases each). Per the germline V gene, CDR1 is MDHEN and CDR2 is SYDVKM. Trimming shortened V by 7 bases and J by 7 bases, and 19 bases separated the two germline ends. The CDR3 sequence is 14 residues long. The CDR3 bases are TGTGCCAGCATCCTCGGGGGCTCCCATGGGACCCAGTACTTC. Protein product: CASILGGSHGTQYF. The full variable domain, its missing parts supplied by reference TRBV28 and TRBJ2-5, is DVKVTQSSRYLVKRTGEKVFLECVQDMDHENMFWYRQDPGLGLRLIYFSYDVKMKEKGDIPEGYSVSREKKERFSLILESASTNQTSMYLCASILGGSHGTQYFGPGTRLLVL.

The chain employs TRBV27 and TRBJ2-2, with 13 bases aligning to TRBD2. Germline values: CDR1 MNHEY, CDR2 SMNVEV (reference sequence). J was trimmed by 4 bases and V by 6 bases; bases with no gene match: 5. The CDR3 has 16 residues. The CDR3 region is CASRPTSGGATGELFF. CDR3 DNA: TGTGCCAGCAGGCCCACTAGCGGGGGGGCCACCGGGGAGCTGTTTTTT.

As regards this clone: A junction end diverges from the germline sequence, so it may reflect a read error. V and J are TRBV11-2 and TRBJ2-7, with D uncertain. The CDR3 covers 12 residues. Germline CDR1 reads SGHAT; CDR2 reads FQNNGV. This chain's CDR3 is CASSLEPGFGYF. The DNA of the CDR3 is TGTGCCAGCAGCCTAGAACCCGGGTTTGGGTACTTC.

This chain connects TRBV15 to TRBJ2-1; 7 bases fit TRBD2. The V gene end was trimmed by 5 bases and the J gene end by 6 bases; junction bases not matched to a gene: 7. CDR3 length: 14 residues. Per germline, CDR1 LNHNV and CDR2 YYDKDF (reference sequence). The CDR3 reads CATSSGTTLNEQFF. CDR3 in DNA: TGTGCCACCAGCTCCGGGACTACCCTCAATGAGCAGTTCTTC.

The V call is TRBV7-2, the J call TRBJ2-1; 8 bases are a match to TRBD2. The CDR3 spans 16 residues. The V segment lost 2 bases and the J segment 5 bases; nucleotides outside the gene matches: 8. Germline CDR1 and CDR2: SGHTA and FQGNSA. The CDR3 DNA is TGTGCCAGCAGCTTAATTAGCGGGGTACTCAACAATGAGCAGTTCTTC. Protein: CASSLISGVLNNEQFF. Complete variable domain (other parts from reference TRBV7-2 and TRBJ2-1): GAGVSQSPSNKVTEKGKDVELRCDPISGHTALYWYRQSLGQGLEFLIYFQGNSAPDKSGLPSDRFSAERTGGSVSTLTIQRTQQEDSAVYLCASSLISGVLNNEQFFGPGTRLTVL.

The genes are TRBV19 and TRBJ2-2, with 11 bases matching TRBD2. CDR3 length: 16 residues. Germline CDR1 reads LNHDA; CDR2 reads SQIVND (reference sequence). V was clipped by 6 bases and J by 4 bases; unmatched bases: 7. This chain's CDR3 is CASRGTSGGLTGELFF. Written as DNA, the CDR3 is TGTGCCAGTAGGGGTACTAGCGGGGGCCTCACCGGGGAGCTGTTTTTT.

This rearrangement joins TRBV28 to TRBJ2-7; D gene unclear. Germline CDR1 reads MDHEN; CDR2 reads SYDVKM. This CDR3 is 11 amino acids long. Trimming pared 8 bases from V and 6 bases from J, leaving 11 bases between. The CDR3 is CASGEVGEQYF. The CDR3 bases are TGTGCCAGCGGAGAGGTGGGCGAGCAGTACTTC.

This sequence joins TRBV27 and TRBJ2-3; D ambiguous. V shed 3 bases and J shed 0 bases, with 13 bases lying between them. CDR3 length: 16 amino acids. Per the germline V gene, CDR1 is MNHEY and CDR2 is SMNVEV (reference sequence). CDR3: CASSFAPTPSTDTQYF. In nucleotides, the CDR3 is TGTGCCAGCAGTTTCGCCCCGACACCCAGCACAGATACGCAGTATTTT.

This clone was recorded a few times. The gene calls are TRBV5-1 and TRBJ1-6, with 9 bases identical to TRBD1. Germline V lookup: CDR1 SGHRS, CDR2 YFSETQ. After removal of 0 bases from V and 6 bases from J, the junction contained 1 base not matched to a gene. The CDR3 length is 15 residues. CDR3 sequence (DNA): TGCGCCAGCAGCTTGGGGGACAGGGTTAATTCACCCCTCCACTTT. Translating it yields CASSLGDRVNSPLHF.

DNA of the CDR3: TGTGCCAGCAGTTTATTGGACAGGGTGGTAAATAATTCACCCCTCCACTTT. As protein: CASSLLDRVVNNSPLHF. The rearrangement joins TRBV28 to TRBJ1-6; 8 nucleotides match TRBD1. V dropped 1 base and J dropped 5; count of bases not matched to a gene: 7. Germline V gene lookup returns CDR1 MDHEN and CDR2 SYDVKM. CDR3 length: 17 amino acids. The complete variable domain, with remaining parts taken from reference TRBV28 and TRBJ1-6, reads DVKVTQSSRYLVKRTGEKVFLECVQDMDHENMFWYRQDPGLGLRLIYFSYDVKMKEKGDIPEGYSVSREKKERFSLILESASTNQTSMYLCASSLLDRVVNNSPLHFGNGTRLTVT.

The V call is TRBV27, the J call TRBJ1-5; TRBD1 might be the D (6 bases). V dropped 6 bases and J dropped 4 bases, with 13 bases sitting between them. The germline CDR1 and CDR2 sequences are MNHEY and SMNVEV (reference sequence). CDR3 length equals 14 residues. CDR3 loop: CASSTGQGNQPQHF. In DNA form, the CDR3 reads TGTGCCAGCAGCACGGGACAAGGAAATCAGCCCCAGCATTTT.

This chain connects TRBV11-2 to TRBJ2-7; 7 nucleotides align to TRBD1. V was clipped by 3 bases and J by 2 bases; unmatched bases: 7. This CDR3 is 15 amino acids long. Germline CDR1 and CDR2: SGHAT and FQNNGV. Here the CDR3 DNA reads TGTGCCAGCAGCTTTCAATCGACAGGGCCCTACGAGCAGTACTTC. It translates to CASSFQSTGPYEQYF.

The gene calls are TRBV18 and TRBJ2-2; TRBD1 matches 8 bases. From germline, CDR1 is KGHSH and CDR2 LQKENI. The CDR3 contains 17 residues. V gave up 3 bases and J gave up 5 bases; unmatched junction bases: 11. The chain's CDR3 is CASSPLSRQGSTGELFF. The CDR3 DNA is TGTGCCAGCTCACCCCTCAGTAGACAGGGGAGTACCGGGGAGCTGTTTTTT.

The table lists this clone with a few counts. V gene TRBV10-3 combines with J gene TRBJ1-1, with D uncertain. The CDR3 contains 17 residues. The V gene's germline CDR1 is ENHRY and CDR2 SYGVKD. V lost 3 bases and J 1 base, leaving 18 bases between the germline ends. The CDR3 region is CAISDPNEGPGNTEAFF. CDR3 sequence (DNA): TGTGCCATCAGTGACCCAAATGAAGGACCTGGGAACACTGAAGCTTTCTTT.

The chain has TRBV6-5 and TRBJ1-2; D may be TRBD1 (5 bases). Trimming cost V 6 bases and J 4 bases, with 12 bases left between them. This CDR3 has 13 amino acids. The germline V gene encodes CDR1 MNHEY and CDR2 SVGAGI. In DNA form, the CDR3 reads TGTGCCAGCAGACCAGGGTACAGCTATGGCTACACCTTC. Encoded protein: CASRPGYSYGYTF.

The chain uses TRBV2 and TRBJ1-5; the D gene is possibly TRBD1 (6 bases). Germline V gene lookup returns CDR1 SNHLY and CDR2 FYNNEI. This CDR3 region has 17 residues. Trimming shortened V by 6 bases and J by 0 bases, and 18 bases separated the two germline ends. The CDR3 DNA sequence: TGTGCCAGCAGAGGGGGGAAGGAGGGTTATAGCAATCAGCCCCAGCATTTT. The encoded protein is CASRGGKEGYSNQPQHF.

This clone was counted between two and nine times. This chain connects TRBV29-1 to TRBJ2-6, with 7 bases fitting TRBD1. The junction had 5 bases not matched to a gene; V was cut back by 0 bases and J by 0 bases. Germline CDR1 is SQVTM and CDR2 is ANQGSEA. CDR3 length equals 17 residues. The CDR3 reads CSVEEGQRISGANVLTF. The CDR3 DNA sequence: TGCAGCGTTGAAGAGGGACAGAGGATCTCTGGGGCCAACGTCCTGACTTTC.

The V gene is TRBV5-4, the J gene TRBJ1-1; weak D call: TRBD1 (6 bases). Trimming removed 4 bases from V and 3 bases from J, with 19 bases in between. The CDR3 is 16 amino acids. The germline V gene encodes CDR1 SGHNT and CDR2 YYREEE (reference sequence). The CDR3 nucleotides are TGTGCCAGCAGCCGACCAGGGGTAGTCCGAGACACTGAAGCTTTCTTT. Translation gives CASSRPGVVRDTEAFF.

The chain links TRBV18 to TRBJ2-3; tentative D call: TRBD1 (6 bases). The CDR3 consists of 17 residues. Trimming cost V 1 base and J 0 bases, with 14 bases left between them. The germline CDR1 and CDR2 sequences are KGHSH and LQKENI. The CDR3 loop reads CASSPRIKQGSTDTQYF. The CDR3 DNA reads TGTGCCAGCTCACCACGAATCAAACAGGGCAGCACAGATACGCAGTATTTT. Supplemented by reference TRBV18 and TRBJ2-3, the full variable domain reads NAGVMQNPRHLVRRRGQEARLRCSPMKGHSHVYWYRQLPEEGLKFMVYLQKENIIDESGMPKERFSAEFPKEGPSILRIQQVVRGDSAAYFCASSPRIKQGSTDTQYFGPGTRLTVL.

This clone showed up just a few times. The chain couples TRBV7-9 to TRBJ2-7; 9 bases agree with TRBD2. The CDR3 loop spans 15 amino acids. CDR1 SEHNR and CDR2 FQNEAQ come from the germline V gene (reference sequence). Trimming at V came to 4 bases and at J to 1 base, leaving 5 bases not matched to a gene. The chain's CDR3 is CASSYLAGGSYEQYF. In nucleotides, the CDR3 is TGTGCCAGCAGCTACCTCGCGGGAGGGTCCTACGAGCAGTACTTC.

The chain is built from TRBV28 and TRBJ1-6; 11 nucleotides agree with TRBD1. V gave up 6 bases and J gave up 1 base; unmatched junction bases: 8. CDR1 is MDHEN and CDR2 is SYDVKM in the germline V gene. The CDR3 consists of 18 residues. The CDR3 protein is CASSPGTGGISYNSPLHF. For the CDR3, the DNA is TGTGCCAGCAGCCCCGGGACAGGGGGAATTTCCTATAATTCACCCCTCCACTTT.

The chain carries TRBV20-1 and TRBJ1-2; TRBD1 might be the D (6 bases). Germline lookup yields CDR1 DFQATT and CDR2 SNEGSKA (reference sequence). Trimming left V 6 bases short and J 8 bases short, with 13 bases between. The CDR3 has 11 residues. Here the CDR3 DNA reads TGCAGTGCCTACAGGGCGGGGGGCTACACCTTC. Translating gives CSAYRAGGYTF.

V and J are TRBV27 and TRBJ2-2, with 12 bases aligning to TRBD1. The CDR3 covers 15 residues. In germline, CDR1 is MNHEY, CDR2 SMNVEV (reference sequence). V gave up 3 bases and J gave up 8 bases; unmatched junction bases: 4. This CDR3 reads CASSLGTGGKGELFF. As DNA, the CDR3 is TGTGCCAGCAGTTTGGGGACAGGGGGCAAGGGGGAGCTGTTTTTT.

This clone was seen a few times. The chain combines TRBV29-1 with TRBJ1-4; D is possibly TRBD1 (6 bases). The CDR3 runs 12 residues. V dropped 4 bases and J dropped 6 bases, with 9 bases sitting between them. Per the germline V gene, CDR1 is SQVTM and CDR2 is ANQGSEA. For the CDR3, the DNA is TGCAGCGTTGGGGAGGGGGATGAAAAACTGTTTTTT. As protein: CSVGEGDEKLFF.